The rows below give T cell receptor beta chains drawn from one sample of a study of cytomegalovirus exposure and HLA in healthy donors. Using immunoSEQ multiplex PCR, the repertoire was profiled, and TCRdb retains in-frame clones only, with some absent. The sample contains over 150,000 clones, 84% of which appear only once. The sample consisted of PBMCs. The origin of the receptors is a boy aged 2 to 10 in good health and CMV-seronegative. Each CDR3 is given with its conserved first and last residue. D genes are given only for firm matches. Part of the rows lack a size; the others show once, few, many or a class for expanded clones.

D gene: NA; V gene: TRBV7-9; clone size: NA; J gene: TRBJ2-7; CDR3 DNA: TGTGCCAGCAGCTTAGAGAGACTAGTCGACGAGCAGTACTTC; CDR3 protein: CASSLERLVDEQYF
D gene: NA; V gene: TRBV9; clone size: NA; J gene: TRBJ2-4; CDR3 DNA: TGTGCCAGCAGTCAGACTGTAGCCAAAAACATTCAGTACTTC; CDR3 protein: CASSQTVAKNIQYF
D gene: NA; V gene: TRBV9; clone size: few; J gene: TRBJ1-2; CDR3 DNA: TGTGCCAGCAGCGTAGGAGTAGGGCAGGGGAACTATGGCTACACCTTC; CDR3 protein: CASSVGVGQGNYGYTF
D gene: NA; V gene: TRBV19; clone size: NA; J gene: TRBJ1-5; CDR3 DNA: TGTGCCAGTAGTATAGAGGGGGGGAATGGCAATCAGCCCCAGCATTTT; CDR3 protein: CASSIEGGNGNQPQHF
D gene: TRBD2; V gene: TRBV18; clone size: NA; J gene: TRBJ2-5; CDR3 DNA: TGTGCCAGCTCACCACCTATTCTTTCGACCTGGACTAGCGGGAGATCGGTTGGGCGAGAGACCCAGTACTTC; CDR3 protein: CASSPPILSTWTSGRSVGRETQYF
D gene: TRBD2; V gene: TRBV5-4; clone size: NA; J gene: TRBJ2-1; CDR3 DNA: TGTGCCAGCAGCTTCCCCGGACTAAGCGGGAACAATGAGCAGTTCTTC; CDR3 protein: CASSFPGLSGNNEQFF
D gene: NA; V gene: TRBV28; clone size: NA; J gene: TRBJ1-4; CDR3 DNA: TGTGCCAGCAGTCCACAGTCTAATGAAAAACTGTTTTTT; CDR3 protein: CASSPQSNEKLFF
D gene: NA; V gene: TRBV4-1; clone size: NA; J gene: TRBJ2-7; CDR3 DNA: TGCGCCAGCAGCCTTACAGGGATAGCATCCTACGAGCAGTACTTC; CDR3 protein: CASSLTGIASYEQYF
D gene: NA; V gene: TRBV5-1; clone size: NA; J gene: TRBJ2-3; CDR3 DNA: TGCGCCAGCAGCTTGGATAGAGATACGCAGTATTTT; CDR3 protein: CASSLDRDTQYF
D gene: TRBD2; V gene: TRBV25-1; clone size: NA; J gene: TRBJ2-1; CDR3 DNA: TGTGCCAGCAGCGCGGCGGGACTAGCGGGGGGGCATGAGCAGTTCTTC; CDR3 protein: CASSAAGLAGGHEQFF
D gene: NA; V gene: TRBV5-5; clone size: NA; J gene: TRBJ2-2; CDR3 DNA: TGTGCCAGCAGCCCATACTTCAAGAACACCGGGGAGCTGTTTTTT; CDR3 protein: CASSPYFKNTGELFF
D gene: TRBD2; V gene: TRBV10-3; clone size: NA; J gene: TRBJ2-7; CDR3 DNA: TGTGCCACGGCACTAGCGGGTGAGGACTACGAGCAGTACTTC; CDR3 protein: CATALAGEDYEQYF
D gene: TRBD2; V gene: TRBV6-6; clone size: NA; J gene: TRBJ2-5; CDR3 DNA: TGTGCCAGCATCAACGGGAGGTACCAAGAGACCCAGTACTTC; CDR3 protein: CASINGRYQETQYF
D gene: TRBD1; V gene: TRBV28; clone size: NA; J gene: TRBJ2-7; CDR3 DNA: TGTGCCGGCTCCAGAATCGGACAGGGGAAAGGCGAGCAGTACTTC; CDR3 protein: CAGSRIGQGKGEQYF
D gene: NA; V gene: TRBV6-1; clone size: NA; J gene: TRBJ1-1; CDR3 DNA: TGTGCCAGCAGTGAATGGACAGAAACTGAAGCTTTCTTT; CDR3 protein: CASSEWTETEAFF
D gene: TRBD1; V gene: TRBV4-1; clone size: few; J gene: TRBJ1-3; CDR3 DNA: TGCGCCAGCAGCCAAGAGGGGGGACAGGTCATAGGGCTCTCTGGAAACACCATATATTTT; CDR3 protein: CASSQEGGQVIGLSGNTIYF
D gene: TRBD2; V gene: TRBV6-5; clone size: once; J gene: TRBJ2-7; CDR3 DNA: TGTGCCAGCAGGTCCGGGACTAGTATCGGCGAGCAGTACTTC; CDR3 protein: CASRSGTSIGEQYF
D gene: NA; V gene: TRBV6-5; clone size: NA; J gene: TRBJ2-7; CDR3 DNA: TGTGCCAGCAGTTACTCATTGACAGGAGACGAGCAGTACTTC; CDR3 protein: CASSYSLTGDEQYF
D gene: NA; V gene: TRBV14; clone size: NA; J gene: TRBJ2-1; CDR3 DNA: TGTGCCAGCAGCCAAGACCGCACGAGGCGAACCTACAATGAGCAGTTCTTC; CDR3 protein: CASSQDRTRRTYNEQFF
D gene: TRBD1; V gene: TRBV30; clone size: NA; J gene: TRBJ2-5; CDR3 DNA: TGTGCCTGGAGAAACCCGGGACAGGGAGTTGAGACCCAGTACTTC; CDR3 protein: CAWRNPGQGVETQYF
D gene: NA; V gene: TRBV19; clone size: NA; J gene: TRBJ1-2; CDR3 DNA: TGTGCCAGTAGTACCCAGACAACTAACTATGGCTACACCTTC; CDR3 protein: CASSTQTTNYGYTF
D gene: NA; V gene: TRBV4-1; clone size: NA; J gene: TRBJ1-2; CDR3 DNA: TGCGCTAGCAGCCAACTCGTAGCTAACTATGGCTACACCTTC; CDR3 protein: CASSQLVANYGYTF
D gene: NA; V gene: TRBV28; clone size: NA; J gene: TRBJ1-5; CDR3 DNA: TGTGCCAGCAGCTCCGCCCCGACAGGATTTAGCAATCAGCCCCAGCATTTT; CDR3 protein: CASSSAPTGFSNQPQHF
D gene: TRBD2; V gene: TRBV19; clone size: NA; J gene: TRBJ2-3; CDR3 DNA: TGTGCCAGTAGTGGCGGACTAGCGGGTACTCCTAGCACAGATACGCAGTATTTT; CDR3 protein: CASSGGLAGTPSTDTQYF